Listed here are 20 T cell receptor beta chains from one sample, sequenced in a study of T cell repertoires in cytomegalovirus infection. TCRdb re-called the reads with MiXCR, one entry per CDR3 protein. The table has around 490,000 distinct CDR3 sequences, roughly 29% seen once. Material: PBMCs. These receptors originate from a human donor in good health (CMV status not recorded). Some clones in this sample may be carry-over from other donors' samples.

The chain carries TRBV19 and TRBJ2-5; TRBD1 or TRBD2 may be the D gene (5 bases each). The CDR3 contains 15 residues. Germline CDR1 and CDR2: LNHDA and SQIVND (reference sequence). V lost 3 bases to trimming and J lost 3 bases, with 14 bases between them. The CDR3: CASSIGAGGKETQYF. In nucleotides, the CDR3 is TGTGCCAGTAGTATTGGGGCAGGAGGAAAAGAGACCCAGTACTTC.

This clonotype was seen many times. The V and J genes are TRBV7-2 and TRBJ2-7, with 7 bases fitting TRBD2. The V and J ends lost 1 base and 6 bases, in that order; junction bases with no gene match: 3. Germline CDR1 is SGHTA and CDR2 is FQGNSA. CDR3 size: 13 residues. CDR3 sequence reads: CASSLDGGGEQYF. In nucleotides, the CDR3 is TGTGCCAGCAGCTTAGATGGCGGGGGCGAGCAGTACTTC.

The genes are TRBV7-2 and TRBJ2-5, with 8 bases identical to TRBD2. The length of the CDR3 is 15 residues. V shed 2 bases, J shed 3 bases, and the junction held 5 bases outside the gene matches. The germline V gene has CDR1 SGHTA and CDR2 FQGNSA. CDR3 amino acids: CASSLRTSREETQYF. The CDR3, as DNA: TGTGCCAGCAGCTTAAGGACTAGCAGAGAAGAGACCCAGTACTTC.

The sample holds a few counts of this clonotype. The CDR3 coding sequence is TGCAGTGCTATCCCTCTTGTGGCGGGCGGCAACTATGGCTACACCTTC. It yields the protein CSAIPLVAGGNYGYTF. V is TRBV20-1 and J is TRBJ1-2; D ambiguous. Per germline, CDR1 DFQATT and CDR2 SNEGSKA (reference sequence). The CDR3 covers 16 residues. V lost 4 bases, J lost 2 bases, and 20 bases lay in between.

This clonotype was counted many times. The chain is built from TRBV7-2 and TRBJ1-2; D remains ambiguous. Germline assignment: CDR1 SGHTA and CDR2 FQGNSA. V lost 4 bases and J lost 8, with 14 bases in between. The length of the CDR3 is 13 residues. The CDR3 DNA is TGTGCCAGCAGCTCAAGAAGCCTACCGGGCTACACCTTC. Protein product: CASSSRSLPGYTF.

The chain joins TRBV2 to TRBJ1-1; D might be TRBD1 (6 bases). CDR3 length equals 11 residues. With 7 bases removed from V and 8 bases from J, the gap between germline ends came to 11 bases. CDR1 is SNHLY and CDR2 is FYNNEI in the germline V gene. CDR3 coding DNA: TGTGCCAGCAATGGGGGGCAGGAAGCTTTCTTT. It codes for CASNGGQEAFF.

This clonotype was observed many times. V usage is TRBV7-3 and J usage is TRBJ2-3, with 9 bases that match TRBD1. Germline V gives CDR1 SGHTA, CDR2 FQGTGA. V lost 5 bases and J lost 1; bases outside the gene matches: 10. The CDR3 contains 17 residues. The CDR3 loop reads CASSPGTGPYRTDTQYF. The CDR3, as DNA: TGTGCCAGCAGCCCAGGGACAGGGCCTTACCGCACAGATACGCAGTATTTT.

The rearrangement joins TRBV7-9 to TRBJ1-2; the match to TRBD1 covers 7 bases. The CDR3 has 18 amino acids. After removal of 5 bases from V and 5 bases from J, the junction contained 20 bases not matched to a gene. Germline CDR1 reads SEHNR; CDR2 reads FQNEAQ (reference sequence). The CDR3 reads CASSNLRDSPNLGYGYTF. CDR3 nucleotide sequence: TGTGCCAGCAGCAACTTAAGGGACAGCCCCAATTTGGGGTATGGCTACACCTTC.

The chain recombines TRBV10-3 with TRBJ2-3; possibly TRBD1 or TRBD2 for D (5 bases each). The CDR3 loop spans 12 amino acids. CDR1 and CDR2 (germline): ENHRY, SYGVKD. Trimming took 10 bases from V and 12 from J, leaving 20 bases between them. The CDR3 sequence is CATQDKVGAQYF. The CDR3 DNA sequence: TGTGCCACTCAGGACAAGGTCGGGGCCCAGTATTTT.

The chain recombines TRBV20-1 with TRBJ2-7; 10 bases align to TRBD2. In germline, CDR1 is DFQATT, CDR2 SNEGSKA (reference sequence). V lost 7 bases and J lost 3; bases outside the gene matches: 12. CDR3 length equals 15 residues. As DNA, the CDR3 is TGCAGTGGACTGATGCCTAGCGGGAGCCTCTACGAGCAGTACTTC. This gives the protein CSGLMPSGSLYEQYF.

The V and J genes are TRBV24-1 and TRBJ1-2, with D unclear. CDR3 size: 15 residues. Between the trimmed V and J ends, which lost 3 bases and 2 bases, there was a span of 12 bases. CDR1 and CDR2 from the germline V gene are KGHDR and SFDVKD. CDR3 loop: CATSDPRTGNYGYTF. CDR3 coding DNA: TGTGCCACCAGTGATCCTCGGACGGGGAACTATGGCTACACCTTC.

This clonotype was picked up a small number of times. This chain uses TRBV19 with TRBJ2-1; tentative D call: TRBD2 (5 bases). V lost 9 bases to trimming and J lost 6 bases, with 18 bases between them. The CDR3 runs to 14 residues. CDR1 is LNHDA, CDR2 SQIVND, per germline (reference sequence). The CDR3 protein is CASGGSLGGNEQFF. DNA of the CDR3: TGTGCCAGCGGAGGTTCCCTTGGAGGCAATGAGCAGTTCTTC.

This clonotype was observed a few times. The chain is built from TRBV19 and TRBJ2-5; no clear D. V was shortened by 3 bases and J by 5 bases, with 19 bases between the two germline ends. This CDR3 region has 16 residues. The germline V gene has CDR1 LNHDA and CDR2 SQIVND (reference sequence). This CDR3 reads CASSIGGRPRSETQYF. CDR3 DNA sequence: TGTGCCAGTAGTATCGGTGGGCGCCCCAGATCGGAGACCCAGTACTTC.

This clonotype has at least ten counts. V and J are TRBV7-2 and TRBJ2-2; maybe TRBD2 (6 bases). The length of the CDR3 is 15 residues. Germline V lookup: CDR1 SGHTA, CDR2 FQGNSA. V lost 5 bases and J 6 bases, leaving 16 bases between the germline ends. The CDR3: CASSARPGDPGELFF. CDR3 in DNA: TGTGCCAGCAGCGCCCGACCGGGAGACCCCGGGGAGCTGTTTTTT.

CDR3 in DNA: TGTGCCAGCAGCTTAGTCTCAATCGGGGCGGGGGCCAATGAGCAGTTCTTC. Its protein product is CASSLVSIGAGANEQFF. The V call is TRBV7-2, the J call TRBJ2-1; perhaps TRBD2 as D (7 bases). V was pared by 1 base and J by 6 bases, with 19 bases between. Germline lookup yields CDR1 SGHTA and CDR2 FQGNSA. This CDR3 spans 17 amino acids.

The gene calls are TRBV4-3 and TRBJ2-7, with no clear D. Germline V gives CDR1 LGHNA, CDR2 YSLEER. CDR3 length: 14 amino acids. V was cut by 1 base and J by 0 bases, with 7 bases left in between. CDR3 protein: CASSQGIGSYEQYF. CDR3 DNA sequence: TGCGCCAGCAGCCAAGGGATTGGCTCCTACGAGCAGTACTTC.

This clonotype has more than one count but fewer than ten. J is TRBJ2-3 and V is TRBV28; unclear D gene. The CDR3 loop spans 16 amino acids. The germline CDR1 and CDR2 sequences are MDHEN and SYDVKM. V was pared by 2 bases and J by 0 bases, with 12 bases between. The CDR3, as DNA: TGTGCCAGCAGTTTAGGAGTGGTTTCTAGCACAGATACGCAGTATTTT. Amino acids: CASSLGVVSSTDTQYF.

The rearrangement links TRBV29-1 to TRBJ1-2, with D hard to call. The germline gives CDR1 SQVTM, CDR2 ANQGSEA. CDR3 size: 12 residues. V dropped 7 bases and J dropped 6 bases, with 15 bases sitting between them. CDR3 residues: CSEERGSDGYTF. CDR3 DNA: TGCAGCGAAGAGCGGGGTTCGGATGGCTACACCTTC.

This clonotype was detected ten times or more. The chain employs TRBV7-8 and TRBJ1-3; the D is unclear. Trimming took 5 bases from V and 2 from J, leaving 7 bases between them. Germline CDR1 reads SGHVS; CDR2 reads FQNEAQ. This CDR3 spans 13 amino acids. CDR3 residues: CASSLGTGNTIYF. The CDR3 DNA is TGTGCCAGCAGCCTCGGGACTGGAAACACCATATATTTT.

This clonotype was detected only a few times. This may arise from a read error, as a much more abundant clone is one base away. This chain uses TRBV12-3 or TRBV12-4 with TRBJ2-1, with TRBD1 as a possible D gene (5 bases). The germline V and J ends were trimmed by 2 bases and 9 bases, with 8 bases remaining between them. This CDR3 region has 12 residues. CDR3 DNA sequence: TGTGCCAGCAGTTTACAGGGTAGTGAGCAGTTCTTC. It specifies CASSLQGSEQFF.